The text below deals with one TCR beta chain. Its antigen is unidentified. CDR1 and CDR2 (germline): SGHTA, FQGTGA. V lost 6 bases, J lost 6 bases, and 9 bases lay in between. This CDR3 has 12 amino acids. The entry originates in a study of a mutant IDH1 vaccine in newly diagnosed glioma. Background on the study: Beginning 4-6 weeks after radiotherapy alone, or with temozolomide cycles, vaccination took place. Patients previously underwent radiotherapy, temozolomide, or both, and most underwent both.

Time point specified: week 35, safety follow-up. The investigators gave 300 ug of mutant IDH1 20-mer peptide in each vaccine dose, together with topical imiquimod. Profiling relied on immunoSEQ multiplex PCR, and the TCRdb table lists in-frame clones only, not all of them. The data hold tens of thousands of clones, with under 85% observed a single time. This clonotype originated in a man aged 50 or older with glioma. This material consisted of PBMCs, taken from a glioma patient whose treatment included an IDH1 peptide vaccine. J is TRBJ2-1 and V is TRBV7-3; a possible D gene is TRBD1 (5 bases). In DNA, the CDR3 is TGTGCCAGCAGTCCAACAGGCAATGAGCAGTTCTTC. It yields the protein CASSPTGNEQFF.